This entry concerns a single T cell receptor beta chain. The sample is drawn from a study of blood T cell repertoires in COVID-19. Profiled with immunoSEQ multiplex PCR; TCRdb holds only in-frame clones, not every one. Of about 310,000 clones in the sample, approximately 91% were seen once. This CDR3 region has 13 residues. Trimming shortened V by 6 bases and J by 5 bases, and 13 bases separated the two germline ends. Germline values: CDR1 LNHDA, CDR2 SQIVND (reference sequence). The rearrangement joins TRBV19 to TRBJ2-5; weak D call: TRBD1 (6 bases). The sequence derives from a man aged 55 to 70 who had recovered from COVID-19. The specimen sequenced was PBMCs or T cells enriched from blood (not recorded which). CDR3 sequence (DNA): TGTGCCAGTAGGGCAGGGGCTCGGGAGACCCAGTACTTC. It codes for CASRAGARETQYF.